This T cell receptor (beta chain) appears in the sequencing data of a study of T cell changes during pregnancy in multiple sclerosis. The length of the CDR3 is 16 residues. Germline-derived CDR1 and CDR2 are MRHNA and SNTAGT. The ends were cut back, 6 bases at V and 0 bases at J, with 12 bases in the middle. TCRdb's table, derived via immunoSEQ multiplex PCR, lists solely in-frame clones and lacks some. The sample shows tens of thousands of clones, less than 90% of them seen only once. The source of this sequence is a female donor in good health, enrolled as a control in a pregnancy study. The sample consisted of CD4+ T cells from peripheral blood mononuclear cells, taken in the first trimester of pregnancy. The rearrangement uses TRBV6-4 and TRBJ2-6; D is perhaps TRBD1 (5 bases). CDR3 sequence: CASSNTGSSGANVLTF. For the CDR3, the DNA is TGTGCCAGCAGCAACACAGGTTCCTCTGGGGCCAACGTCCTGACTTTC.